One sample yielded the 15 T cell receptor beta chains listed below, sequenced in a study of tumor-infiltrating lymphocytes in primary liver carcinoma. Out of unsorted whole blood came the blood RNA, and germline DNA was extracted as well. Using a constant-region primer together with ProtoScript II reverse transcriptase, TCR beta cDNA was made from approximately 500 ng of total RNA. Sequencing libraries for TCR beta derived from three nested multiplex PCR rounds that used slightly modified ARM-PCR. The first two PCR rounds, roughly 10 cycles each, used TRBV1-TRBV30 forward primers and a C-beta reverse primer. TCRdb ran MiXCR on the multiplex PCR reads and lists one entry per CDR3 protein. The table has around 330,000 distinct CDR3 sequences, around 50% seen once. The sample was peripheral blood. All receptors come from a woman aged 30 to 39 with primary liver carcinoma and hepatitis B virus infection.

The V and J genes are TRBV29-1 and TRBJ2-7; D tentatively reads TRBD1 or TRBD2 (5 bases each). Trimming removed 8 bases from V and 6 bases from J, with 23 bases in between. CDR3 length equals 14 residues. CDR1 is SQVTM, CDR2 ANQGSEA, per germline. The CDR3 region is CSITGTLNRVEQYF. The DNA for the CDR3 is TGCAGCATTACCGGGACCTTAAATCGAGTCGAGCAGTACTTC.

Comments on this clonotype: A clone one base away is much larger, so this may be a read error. The CDR3 loop reads CARYNSLQETQYF. DNA for the CDR3: TGTGCCCGCTATAACAGCCTTCAAGAGACCCAGTACTTC. The chain combines TRBV6-1 with TRBJ2-5, with unresolved D. The V gene's germline CDR1 is MNHNS and CDR2 SASEGT. Trimming removed 11 bases at V and 2 bases at J, with 15 bases between. The CDR3 spans 13 residues.

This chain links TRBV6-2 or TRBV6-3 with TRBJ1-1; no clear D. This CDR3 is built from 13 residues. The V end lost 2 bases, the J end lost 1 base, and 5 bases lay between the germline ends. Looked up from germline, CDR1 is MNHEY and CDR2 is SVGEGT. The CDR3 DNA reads TGTGCCAGCAGTTACAGGAGGAACACTGAAGCTTTCTTT. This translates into CASSYRRNTEAFF.

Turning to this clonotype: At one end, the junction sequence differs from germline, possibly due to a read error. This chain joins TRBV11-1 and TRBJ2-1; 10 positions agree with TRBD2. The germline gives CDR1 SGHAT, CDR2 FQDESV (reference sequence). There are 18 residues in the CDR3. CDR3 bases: TGTACCAGCAGCTTATCCAGAGGACTAGCGGAGTCCTACAATGAGCAGCTCTTC. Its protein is CTSSLSRGLAESYNEQLF.

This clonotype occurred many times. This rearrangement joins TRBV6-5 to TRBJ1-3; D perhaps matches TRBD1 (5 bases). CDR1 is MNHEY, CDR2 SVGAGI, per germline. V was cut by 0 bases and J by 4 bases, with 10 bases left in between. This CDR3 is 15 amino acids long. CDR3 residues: CASSYSGASGNTIYF. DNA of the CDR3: TGTGCCAGCAGTTACTCTGGGGCTTCAGGAAACACCATATATTTT.

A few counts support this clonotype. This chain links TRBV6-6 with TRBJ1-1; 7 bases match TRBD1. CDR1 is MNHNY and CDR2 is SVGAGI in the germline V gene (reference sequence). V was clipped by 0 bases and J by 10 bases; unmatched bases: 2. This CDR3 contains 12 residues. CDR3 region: CASSYSGQRAFF. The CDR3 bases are TGTGCCAGCAGTTACTCGGGACAGCGAGCTTTCTTT.

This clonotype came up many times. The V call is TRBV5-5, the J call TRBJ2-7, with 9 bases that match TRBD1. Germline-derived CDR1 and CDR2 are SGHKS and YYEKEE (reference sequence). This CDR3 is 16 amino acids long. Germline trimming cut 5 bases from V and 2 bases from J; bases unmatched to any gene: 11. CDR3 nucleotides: TGTGCCAGCAGAGAGGGACAGGGCAATCGAGCCTACGAGCAGTACTTC. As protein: CASREGQGNRAYEQYF.

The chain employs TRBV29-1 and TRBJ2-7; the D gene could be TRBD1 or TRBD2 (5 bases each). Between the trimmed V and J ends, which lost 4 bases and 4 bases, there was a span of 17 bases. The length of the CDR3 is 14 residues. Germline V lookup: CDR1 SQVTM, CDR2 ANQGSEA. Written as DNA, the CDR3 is TGCAGCGTTGTTCCCGGGACGGGAATATACGAGCAGTACTTC. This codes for CSVVPGTGIYEQYF.

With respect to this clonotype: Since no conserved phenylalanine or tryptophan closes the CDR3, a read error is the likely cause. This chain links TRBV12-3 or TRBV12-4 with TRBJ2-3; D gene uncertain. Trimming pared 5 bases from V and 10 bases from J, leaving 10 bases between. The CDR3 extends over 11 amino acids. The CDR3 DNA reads TGTGCCAGCAGTCTATCAGAGTCGCAGTATTCT. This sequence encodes CASSLSESQYS.

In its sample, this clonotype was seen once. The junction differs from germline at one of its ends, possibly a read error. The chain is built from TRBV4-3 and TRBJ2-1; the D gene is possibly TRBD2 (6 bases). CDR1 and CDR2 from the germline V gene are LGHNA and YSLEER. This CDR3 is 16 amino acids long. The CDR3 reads CASSLDAGSSYNEQFF. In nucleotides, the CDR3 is TGCGCCAGCAGCCTAGATGCGGGAAGTTCCTACAATGAGCAATTCTTC.

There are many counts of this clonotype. The CDR3 nucleotides read TGTGCCAGCAGTCGCGTCAGCAACGTCCTGACTTTC. Translating it yields CASSRVSNVLTF. This chain links TRBV6-2 or TRBV6-3 with TRBJ2-6, with D uncertain. In germline, CDR1 is MNHEY, CDR2 SVGEGT. This CDR3 has 12 amino acids. V was clipped by 5 bases and J by 9 bases, with 8 bases between them.

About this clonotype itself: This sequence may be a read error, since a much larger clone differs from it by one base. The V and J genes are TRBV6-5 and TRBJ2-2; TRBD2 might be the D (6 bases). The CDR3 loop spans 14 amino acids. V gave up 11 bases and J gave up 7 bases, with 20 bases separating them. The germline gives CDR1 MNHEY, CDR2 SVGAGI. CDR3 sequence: CAPAWGGPNGELFF. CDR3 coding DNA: TGTGCCCCAGCGTGGGGAGGCCCTAACGGGGAGCTGTTTTTT.

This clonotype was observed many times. CDR3 residues: CASSGRGGSSVYEQYF. The CDR3 DNA is TGTGCCAGCAGTGGGAGAGGGGGCTCGTCCGTTTACGAGCAGTACTTC. The rearrangement links TRBV6-2 or TRBV6-3 to TRBJ2-7; 7 bases fit TRBD1. V gave up 5 bases and J gave up 4 bases; unmatched junction bases: 14. The CDR3 loop spans 16 amino acids. Germline CDR1 and CDR2: MNHEY and SVGEGT.

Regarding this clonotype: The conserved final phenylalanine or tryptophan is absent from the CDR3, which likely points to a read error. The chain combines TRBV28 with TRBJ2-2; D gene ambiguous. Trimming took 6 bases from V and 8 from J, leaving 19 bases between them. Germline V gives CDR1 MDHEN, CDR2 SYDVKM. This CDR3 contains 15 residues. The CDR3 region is CASSLAMAGLGELFS. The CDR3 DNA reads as TGTGCCAGCAGCCTCGCAATGGCCGGTTTAGGGGAGCTGTTTTCT.

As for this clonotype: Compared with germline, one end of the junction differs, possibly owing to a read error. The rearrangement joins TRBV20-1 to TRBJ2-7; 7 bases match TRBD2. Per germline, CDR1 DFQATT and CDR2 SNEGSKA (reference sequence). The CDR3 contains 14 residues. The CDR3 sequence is CSARRTSGVYVQYF. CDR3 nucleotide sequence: TGCAGTGCTAGACGGACTAGTGGGGTCTACGTGCAGTACTTC.